This passage covers 13 T cell receptor beta chains from one sample sequenced in a study of siplizumab effects on memory and regulatory T cells. The table came from immunoSEQ multiplex PCR; TCRdb's copy has only in-frame clones and leaves some out. The table lists 80,000 to 95,000 clones, approximately 95% of them singletons. The source material was CD8+ T cells sorted from blood. These receptors all come from a human donor in good health.

The chain recombines TRBV6-5 with TRBJ1-2; tentative D call: TRBD1 (6 bases). There are 16 residues in the CDR3. Per germline, CDR1 MNHEY and CDR2 SVGAGI. V was trimmed by 0 bases and J by 4 bases, leaving 15 bases between them. CDR3 bases: TGTGCCAGCAGTTACTCCCGTTTGGGGGCTGTCTATGGCTACACCTTC. It encodes CASSYSRLGAVYGYTF.

The chain combines TRBV7-9 with TRBJ2-1, with TRBD2 identical over 11 bases. The CDR3 length is 14 residues. The V segment lost 5 bases and the J segment 9 bases; nucleotides outside the gene matches: 6. Germline V gives CDR1 SEHNR, CDR2 FQNEAQ (reference sequence). The CDR3 loop reads CASSGSGRATEQFF. CDR3 coding DNA: TGTGCCAGCAGCGGTAGCGGGAGGGCCACTGAGCAGTTCTTC.

The rearrangement joins TRBV27 to TRBJ2-7, with 8 bases identical to TRBD2. From germline, CDR1 is MNHEY and CDR2 SMNVEV (reference sequence). This CDR3 contains 15 residues. V was clipped by 1 base and J by 7 bases; unmatched bases: 9. CDR3 protein: CASSLFPAGDREQYF. CDR3 nucleotide sequence: TGTGCCAGCAGTTTATTTCCAGCGGGAGACCGGGAGCAGTACTTC.

The rearrangement links TRBV9 to TRBJ2-1; D might be TRBD1 or TRBD2, each matching 5 bases. V dropped 0 bases and J dropped 4 bases, with 20 bases sitting between them. Germline loops: CDR1 SGDLS, CDR2 YYNGEE. The CDR3 is 18 amino acids. CDR3 DNA: TGTGCCAGCAGCGTAGAATTTGGGGGAACTCCTATTTACAATGAGCAGTTCTTC. Translated, it gives CASSVEFGGTPIYNEQFF.

V is TRBV5-1 and J is TRBJ2-2; 7 nucleotides agree with TRBD2. CDR1 and CDR2 from the germline V gene are SGHRS and YFSETQ. The CDR3 loop spans 16 amino acids. V shed 3 bases and J 1 base; nucleotides not matched to a gene: 6. The CDR3 region is CASSWDYRGNTGELFF. The CDR3 DNA follows: TGCGCCAGCAGCTGGGACTATAGGGGGAACACCGGGGAGCTGTTTTTT.

The rearrangement links TRBV2 to TRBJ1-3; D is undetermined. The CDR3 is 15 residues long. The V and J ends lost 1 base and 0 bases respectively, with 7 bases between them. From germline, CDR1 is SNHLY and CDR2 FYNNEI. This CDR3 reads CASSEDGSSGNTIYF. CDR3 DNA sequence: TGTGCCAGCAGTGAAGATGGCAGCTCTGGAAACACCATATATTTT.

The rearrangement joins TRBV19 to TRBJ1-5; D unresolved. CDR1 LNHDA and CDR2 SQIVND come from the germline V gene (reference sequence). This CDR3 comprises 15 residues. V lost 7 bases and J 0 bases, leaving 13 bases between the germline ends. In nucleotides, the CDR3 is TGTGCCAGTATGTGGACCGTCGATAGCAATCAGCCCCAGCATTTT. Translated, it gives CASMWTVDSNQPQHF. The full variable domain, rest sourced from reference TRBV19 and TRBJ1-5, is DGGITQSPKYLFRKEGQNVTLSCEQNLNHDAMYWYRQDPGQGLRLIYYSQIVNDFQKGDIAEGYSVSREKKESFPLTVTSAQKNPTAFYLCASMWTVDSNQPQHFGDGTRLSIL.

This rearrangement joins TRBV9 to TRBJ2-2, with 11 nucleotides matching TRBD1. The V segment lost 0 bases and the J segment 7 bases; nucleotides outside the gene matches: 5. This CDR3 region has 16 residues. Germline V gene lookup returns CDR1 SGDLS and CDR2 YYNGEE. Written as DNA, the CDR3 is TGTGCCAGCAGCGTAGGGCCGGGACAGGGGGACGGGGAGCTGTTTTTT. It yields the protein CASSVGPGQGDGELFF.

The chain is built from TRBV28 and TRBJ1-1; 9 nucleotides align to TRBD1. Losses at the gene ends were 9 bases for V and 2 bases for J; bases not matched to a gene: 16. The CDR3 is 17 amino acids. Germline CDR1 is MDHEN and CDR2 is SYDVKM. The CDR3 DNA reads as TGTGCCAGTAATGGATGGGACAGGGCGGTTATTAACACTGAAGCTTTCTTT. This translates into CASNGWDRAVINTEAFF.

The chain employs TRBV5-8 and TRBJ1-2; tentative D call: TRBD1 (5 bases). Germline V lookup: CDR1 SGHTS, CDR2 YDEGEE. This CDR3 has 17 amino acids. V lost 0 bases to trimming and J lost 7 bases, with 22 bases between them. CDR3 sequence (DNA): TGTGCCAGCAGCTTGGAAACTCGACGGGGCCCTGAGAGTGGCTACACCTTC. This sequence encodes CASSLETRRGPESGYTF.

V is TRBV5-4 and J is TRBJ1-2; D might be TRBD1 (5 bases). The CDR3 length is 12 residues. Per the germline V gene, CDR1 is SGHNT and CDR2 is YYREEE (reference sequence). Deletions cut 7 bases from V and 9 bases from J, with 16 bases between. The CDR3 sequence: CASLGPQGSYTF. The CDR3 DNA is TGTGCCAGCCTCGGGCCCCAGGGCAGCTACACCTTC.

The chain has TRBV2 and TRBJ1-5, with TRBD1 matching 8 bases. With 2 bases clipped from V and 2 bases from J, the junction kept 5 bases outside the gene matches. Per the germline V gene, CDR1 is SNHLY and CDR2 is FYNNEI. The CDR3 totals 16 residues. As DNA, the CDR3 is TGTGCCAGCAGTGAACGTGCGACAGGGGGCAATCAGCCCCAGCATTTT. This sequence encodes CASSERATGGNQPQHF. Full variable domain (rest looked up from reference TRBV2 and TRBJ1-5): EPEVTQTPSHQVTQMGQEVILRCVPISNHLYFYWYRQILGQKVEFLVSFYNNEISEKSEIFDDQFSVERPDGSNFTLKIRSTKLEDSAMYFCASSERATGGNQPQHFGDGTRLSIL.

The chain carries TRBV9 and TRBJ1-5, with D uncertain. The V end was cut by 3 bases, the J end by 4 bases, with 8 bases between. There are 13 residues in the CDR3. Germline CDR1 reads SGDLS; CDR2 reads YYNGEE. This chain's CDR3 is CASSGVGNQPQHF. The CDR3 DNA sequence: TGTGCCAGCAGCGGTGTAGGAAATCAGCCCCAGCATTTT.